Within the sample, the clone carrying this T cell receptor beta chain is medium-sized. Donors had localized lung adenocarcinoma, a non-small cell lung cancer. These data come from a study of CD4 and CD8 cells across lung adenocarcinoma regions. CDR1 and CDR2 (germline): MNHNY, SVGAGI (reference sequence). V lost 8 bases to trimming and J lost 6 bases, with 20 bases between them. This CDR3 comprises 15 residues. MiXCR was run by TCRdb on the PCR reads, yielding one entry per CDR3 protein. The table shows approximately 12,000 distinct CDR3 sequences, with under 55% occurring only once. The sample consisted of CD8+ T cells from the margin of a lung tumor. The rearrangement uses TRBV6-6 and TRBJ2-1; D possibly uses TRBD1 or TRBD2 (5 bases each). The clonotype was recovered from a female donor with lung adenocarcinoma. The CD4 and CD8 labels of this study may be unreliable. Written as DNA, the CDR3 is TGTGCCAGCCGGCCCGGGATAAGTAGGGGCAATGAGCAGTTCTTC. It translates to CASRPGISRGNEQFF.